These 17 T cell receptor beta chains were all obtained from the same sample, sequenced in a study of blood T cells in healthy people across ages. For the second PCR, which ran for roughly 7 to 11 cycles, a sample-barcoded 5' primer and a J-beta primer mix were used. Using its own MiXCR run on the 5' RACE reads, TCRdb lists one record per CDR3 protein. The sample has 1.5 million to 2 million distinct CDR3 sequences; around 50% are singletons. Sequenced sample: blood. These receptors were taken from a woman between 40 and 55 years old in good health.

This clonotype was seen repeatedly, ten times or more. This chain uses TRBV7-2 with TRBJ2-1; 7 bases match TRBD2. CDR3 size: 11 residues. Germline loops: CDR1 SGHTA, CDR2 FQGNSA. V lost 5 bases to trimming and J lost 8 bases; unmatched junction nucleotides: 0. The CDR3 loop reads CASSRGDEQFF. CDR3 DNA: TGTGCCAGCAGCCGGGGGGATGAGCAGTTCTTC.

The sample holds many counts of this clonotype. The J gene is TRBJ2-1, the V gene TRBV5-1; D unresolved. Germline assignment: CDR1 SGHRS and CDR2 YFSETQ. Trimming took off 1 base at V and 2 bases at J, with 4 bases between the two ends. The CDR3 runs to 13 residues. CDR3: CASSLIPYNEQFF. DNA for the CDR3: TGCGCCAGCAGCTTGATTCCCTACAATGAGCAGTTCTTC. Full variable domain (remainder filled in from reference TRBV5-1 and TRBJ2-1): KAGVTQTPRYLIKTRGQQVTLSCSPISGHRSVSWYQQTPGQGLQFLFEYFSETQRNKGNFPGRFSGRQFSNSRSEMNVSTLELGDSALYLCASSLIPYNEQFFGPGTRLTVL.

This clonotype was observed a few times. The chain employs TRBV2 and TRBJ2-1, with TRBD2 identical over 11 bases. Germline V lookup: CDR1 SNHLY, CDR2 FYNNEI. V was pared by 5 bases and J by 0 bases, with 9 bases of the junction left unmatched. This CDR3 contains 18 residues. CDR3 DNA: TGTGCCAGCAGTCGGGTGACTAGCGGGGAGAGCTCCTACAATGAGCAGTTCTTC. Amino acids: CASSRVTSGESSYNEQFF.

About this clonotype itself: At one end the junction does not follow the germline gene, possibly because of a read error. V and J are TRBV5-1 and TRBJ2-1, with TRBD2 matching over 9 bases. CDR1 SGHRS and CDR2 YFSETQ come from the germline V gene. This CDR3 comprises 16 residues. DNA of the CDR3: TGCGCTAGCAGCTCCGGAGCTAGCGGGGAATACGATGAGCAGTTCTTC. Translation: CASSSGASGEYDEQFF.

The J gene is TRBJ2-7, the V gene TRBV6-5; D is possibly TRBD2 (6 bases). Trimming left V 4 bases short and J 3 bases short, with 13 bases between. Per germline, CDR1 MNHEY and CDR2 SVGAGI. The CDR3 runs to 14 residues. The CDR3 coding sequence is TGTGCCAGCAGTTTCGGAGGGAAAGTCTACGAGCAGTACTTC. As protein: CASSFGGKVYEQYF.

This chain links TRBV9 with TRBJ2-7, with D perhaps given as TRBD1 or TRBD2 (6 bases each). The J call may be mistaken, given a closer DNA end match to TRBJ2-5. Germline loops: CDR1 SGDLS, CDR2 YYNGEE. The CDR3 is 15 amino acids. CDR3 DNA sequence: TGTGCCAGCAGTATTAGGGGGGAATTGGGAGAGACCCAGTACTTC. Amino acid sequence: CASSIRGELGETQYF.

This clonotype was counted a few times. V is TRBV15 and J is TRBJ1-1; D is uncertain. Germline-derived CDR1 and CDR2 are LNHNV and YYDKDF (reference sequence). The V gene lost 0 bases and the J gene lost 7 bases, with 9 bases spanning the gap. The CDR3 length is 13 residues. This CDR3 is CATSRDLYSEAFF. CDR3 nucleotide sequence: TGTGCCACCAGCAGAGATCTGTACAGTGAAGCTTTCTTT. The full variable domain, with the rest looked up from reference TRBV15 and TRBJ1-1, is DAMVIQNPRYQVTQFGKPVTLSCSQTLNHNVMYWYQQKSSQAPKLLFHYYDKDFNNEADTPDNFQSRRPNTSFCFLDIRSPGLGDTAMYLCATSRDLYSEAFFGQGTRLTVV.

The V call is TRBV7-8, the J call TRBJ2-7; no definite D call. The CDR3 runs to 15 residues. Germline assignment: CDR1 SGHVS and CDR2 FQNEAQ. V was clipped by 5 bases and J by 3 bases, with 17 bases between them. CDR3 sequence reads: CASSPTPSRDYEQYF. DNA of the CDR3: TGTGCCAGCAGCCCGACCCCTAGTAGGGACTACGAGCAGTACTTC.

At least ten counts were recorded for this clonotype. The chain uses TRBV20-1 and TRBJ2-6; no definite D call. V shed 2 bases and J shed 4 bases, with 6 bases lying between them. The CDR3 has 13 amino acids. From germline, CDR1 is DFQATT and CDR2 SNEGSKA (reference sequence). CDR3 nucleotides: TGCAGTGCTAGAAGGGTAGGGGCCAACGTCCTGACTTTC. Residues: CSARRVGANVLTF.

At least ten counts were recorded for this clonotype. This CDR3 is CASSSAGETQYF. The CDR3 bases are TGTGCCAGCAGTTCGGCGGGGGAGACCCAGTACTTC. This chain uses TRBV12-3 or TRBV12-4 with TRBJ2-5; D possibly corresponds to TRBD2 (6 bases). This CDR3 is 12 amino acids long. Trimming removed 4 bases from V and 5 bases from J, with 8 bases in between.

This clonotype was counted ten times or more. The CDR3 loop is CASSLFGYEQYF. The CDR3 region has the DNA TGTGCCAGCAGTTTATTCGGGTACGAGCAGTACTTC. The chain recombines TRBV28 with TRBJ2-7; unclear D gene. V dropped 1 base and J dropped 4 bases, with 5 bases sitting between them. The CDR3 has 12 amino acids. Germline CDR1 reads MDHEN; CDR2 reads SYDVKM.

J is TRBJ2-1 and V is TRBV20-1, with TRBD2 matching over 10 bases. Looked up from germline, CDR1 is DFQATT and CDR2 is SNEGSKA (reference sequence). The junction had 15 bases not matched to a gene; V was cut back by 3 bases and J by 7 bases. The CDR3 has 17 amino acids. CDR3 nucleotide sequence: TGCAGTGCTAGGGGCGCGTTGGATAGCGGGGGGCTGAATGAGCAGTTCTTC. It encodes CSARGALDSGGLNEQFF.

The table lists this clonotype with many counts. Compared with germline, one end of the junction differs, possibly owing to a read error. The V and J genes are TRBV5-1 and TRBJ2-3; 9 bases fit TRBD2. Looked up from germline, CDR1 is SGHRS and CDR2 is YFSETQ. This CDR3 comprises 15 residues. This CDR3 reads CASSLGLARTDTQYF. The CDR3 DNA sequence: TGTGCCAGCAGCTTGGGACTAGCTCGCACAGATACGCAGTATTTT.

There are a few counts of this clonotype. One end of the junction fails to match germline, which may point to a read error. The V and J genes are TRBV5-1 and TRBJ1-1; D possibly corresponds to TRBD1 (5 bases). CDR3 length equals 14 residues. Germline-derived CDR1 and CDR2 are SGHRS and YFSETQ. The DNA of the CDR3 is TGTGCCAGCAGCTTGGGACCGACGAACACTGAAGCTTTCTTT. Amino acids: CASSLGPTNTEAFF.

This clonotype was picked up one time. This chain links TRBV5-6 with TRBJ2-3; the D gene is possibly TRBD1 (6 bases). Germline CDR1 SGHDT, CDR2 YYEEEE. This CDR3 contains 14 residues. Trimming pared 6 bases from V and 1 base from J, leaving 12 bases between. The CDR3 here is CASTPTGRTDTQYF. Written as DNA, the CDR3 is TGTGCCAGCACACCGACAGGCCGCACAGATACGCAGTATTTT. Filled out from reference TRBV5-6 and TRBJ2-3, the complete variable domain reads DAGVTQSPTHLIKTRGQQVTLRCSPKSGHDTVSWYQQALGQGPQFIFQYYEEEERQRGNFPDRFSGHQFPNYSSELNVNALLLGDSALYLCASTPTGRTDTQYFGPGTRLTVL.

V gene TRBV29-1 combines with J gene TRBJ1-1; D gene unclear. CDR1 is SQVTM, CDR2 ANQGSEA, per germline. CDR3 length equals 13 residues. V lost 3 bases and J 5 bases, leaving 13 bases between the germline ends. The CDR3 reads CSVDLGGRTEAFF. CDR3 DNA: TGCAGCGTTGACCTAGGAGGGAGGACTGAAGCTTTCTTT.

V usage is TRBV3-1 and J usage is TRBJ2-5; D possibly matches TRBD1 or TRBD2 (7 bases each). The germline V gene has CDR1 LGHDT and CDR2 YNNKEL (reference sequence). The CDR3 has 16 residues. V was trimmed by 1 base and J by 4 bases, leaving 16 bases between them. CDR3 region: CASSQVRGGTSETQYF. The CDR3 coding sequence is TGTGCCAGCAGCCAAGTCAGGGGGGGTACGTCAGAGACCCAGTACTTC.